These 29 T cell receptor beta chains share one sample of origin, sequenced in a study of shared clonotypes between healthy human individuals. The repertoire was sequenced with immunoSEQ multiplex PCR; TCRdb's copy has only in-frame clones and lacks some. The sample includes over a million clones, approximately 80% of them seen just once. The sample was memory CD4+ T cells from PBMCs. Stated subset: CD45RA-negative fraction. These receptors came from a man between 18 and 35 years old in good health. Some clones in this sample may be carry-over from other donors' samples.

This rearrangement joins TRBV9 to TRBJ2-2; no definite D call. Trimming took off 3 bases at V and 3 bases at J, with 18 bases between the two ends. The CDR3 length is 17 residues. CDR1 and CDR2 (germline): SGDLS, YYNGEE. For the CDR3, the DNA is TGTGCCAGCAGCGCAAACATCCCCGTTCAATACACCGGGGAGCTGTTTTTT. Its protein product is CASSANIPVQYTGELFF. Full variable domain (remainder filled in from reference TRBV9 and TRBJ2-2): DSGVTQTPKHLITATGQRVTLRCSPRSGDLSVYWYQQSLDQGLQFLIQYYNGEERAKGNILERFSAQQFPDLHSELNLSSLELGDSALYFCASSANIPVQYTGELFFGEGSRLTVL.

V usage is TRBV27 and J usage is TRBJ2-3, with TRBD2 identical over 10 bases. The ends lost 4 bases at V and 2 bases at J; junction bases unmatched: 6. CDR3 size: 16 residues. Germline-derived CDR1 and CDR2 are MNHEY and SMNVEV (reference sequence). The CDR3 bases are TGTGCCAGCAGTTCGCGACTAGCGGGCAACACAGATACGCAGTATTTT. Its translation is CASSSRLAGNTDTQYF.

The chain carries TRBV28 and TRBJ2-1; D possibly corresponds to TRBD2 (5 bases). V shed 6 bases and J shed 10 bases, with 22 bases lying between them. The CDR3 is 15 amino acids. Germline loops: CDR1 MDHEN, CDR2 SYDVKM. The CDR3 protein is CASSTIRGPSWEQFF. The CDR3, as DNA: TGTGCCAGCAGCACAATAAGAGGGCCTTCATGGGAGCAGTTCTTC. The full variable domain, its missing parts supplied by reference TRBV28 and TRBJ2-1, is DVKVTQSSRYLVKRTGEKVFLECVQDMDHENMFWYRQDPGLGLRLIYFSYDVKMKEKGDIPEGYSVSREKKERFSLILESASTNQTSMYLCASSTIRGPSWEQFFGPGTRLTVL.

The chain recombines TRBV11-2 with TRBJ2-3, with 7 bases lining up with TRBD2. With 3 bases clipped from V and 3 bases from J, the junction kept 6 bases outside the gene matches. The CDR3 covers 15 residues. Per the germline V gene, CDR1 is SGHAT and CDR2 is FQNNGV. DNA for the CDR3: TGTGCCAGCAGCTTTCGGCTAGCGGCTACAGATACGCAGTATTTT. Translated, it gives CASSFRLAATDTQYF.

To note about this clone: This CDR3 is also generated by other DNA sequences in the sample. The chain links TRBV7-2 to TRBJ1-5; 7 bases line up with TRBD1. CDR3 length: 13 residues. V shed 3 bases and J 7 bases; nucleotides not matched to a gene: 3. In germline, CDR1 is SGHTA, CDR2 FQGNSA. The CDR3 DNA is TGTGCCAGCAGCTTCGACAGGGAACAGCCCCAGCATTTT. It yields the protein CASSFDREQPQHF.

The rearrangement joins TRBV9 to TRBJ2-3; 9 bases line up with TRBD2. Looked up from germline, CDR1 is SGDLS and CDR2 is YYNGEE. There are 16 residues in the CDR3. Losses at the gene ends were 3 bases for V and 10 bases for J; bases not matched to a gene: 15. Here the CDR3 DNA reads TGTGCCAGCAGCGCCCCAGGTGGAGCGGGAGGAAGGGCGCAGTATTTT. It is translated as CASSAPGGAGGRAQYF. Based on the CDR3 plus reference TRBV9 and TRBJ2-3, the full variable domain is DSGVTQTPKHLITATGQRVTLRCSPRSGDLSVYWYQQSLDQGLQFLIQYYNGEERAKGNILERFSAQQFPDLHSELNLSSLELGDSALYFCASSAPGGAGGRAQYFGPGTRLTVL.

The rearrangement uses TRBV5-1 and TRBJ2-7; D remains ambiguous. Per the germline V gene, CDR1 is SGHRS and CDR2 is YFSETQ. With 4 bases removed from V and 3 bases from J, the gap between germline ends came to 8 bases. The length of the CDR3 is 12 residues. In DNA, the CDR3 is TGCGCCAGCAGCACCATGGGCTACGAGCAGTACTTC. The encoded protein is CASSTMGYEQYF.

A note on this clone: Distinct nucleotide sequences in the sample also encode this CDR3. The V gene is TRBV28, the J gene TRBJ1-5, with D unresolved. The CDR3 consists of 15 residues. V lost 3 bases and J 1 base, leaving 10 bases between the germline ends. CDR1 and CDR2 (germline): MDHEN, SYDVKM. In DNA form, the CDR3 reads TGTGCCAGCAGTTTCCGGGGATTCAGCAATCAGCCCCAGCATTTT. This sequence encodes CASSFRGFSNQPQHF. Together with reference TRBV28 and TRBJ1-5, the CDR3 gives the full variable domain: DVKVTQSSRYLVKRTGEKVFLECVQDMDHENMFWYRQDPGLGLRLIYFSYDVKMKEKGDIPEGYSVSREKKERFSLILESASTNQTSMYLCASSFRGFSNQPQHFGDGTRLSIL.

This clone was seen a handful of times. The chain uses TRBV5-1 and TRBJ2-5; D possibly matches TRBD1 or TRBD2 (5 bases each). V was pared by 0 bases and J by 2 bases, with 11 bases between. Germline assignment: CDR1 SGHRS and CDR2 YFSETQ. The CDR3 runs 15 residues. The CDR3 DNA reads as TGCGCCAGCAGCTTGGCCGGGACGTTTCAAGAGACCCAGTACTTC. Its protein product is CASSLAGTFQETQYF.

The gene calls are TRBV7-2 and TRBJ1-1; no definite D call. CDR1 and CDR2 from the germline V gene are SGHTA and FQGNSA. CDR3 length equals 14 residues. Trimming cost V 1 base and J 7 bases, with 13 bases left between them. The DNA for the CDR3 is TGTGCCAGCAGCTTAGAGGAAGGAAGTCTTGAAGCTTTCTTT. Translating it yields CASSLEEGSLEAFF.

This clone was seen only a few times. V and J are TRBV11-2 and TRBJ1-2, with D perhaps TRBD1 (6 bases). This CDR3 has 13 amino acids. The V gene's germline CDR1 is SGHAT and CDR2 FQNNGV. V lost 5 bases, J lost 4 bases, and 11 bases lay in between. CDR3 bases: TGTGCCAGCAGCCAAGGACAGATCTATGGCTACACCTTC. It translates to CASSQGQIYGYTF.

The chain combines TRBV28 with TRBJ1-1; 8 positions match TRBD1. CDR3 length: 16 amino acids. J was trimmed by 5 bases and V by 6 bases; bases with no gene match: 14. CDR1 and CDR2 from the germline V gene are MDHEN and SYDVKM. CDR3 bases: TGTGCCAGCAGGCCAAGGGCGTGGCAGGGGGCGACTGAAGCTTTCTTT. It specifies CASRPRAWQGATEAFF.

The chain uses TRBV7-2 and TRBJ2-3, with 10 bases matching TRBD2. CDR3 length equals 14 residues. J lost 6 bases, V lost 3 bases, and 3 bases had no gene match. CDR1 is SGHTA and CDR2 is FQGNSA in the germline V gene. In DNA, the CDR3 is TGTGCCAGCAGCTTCTTGACTAGCGGGGATACGCAGTATTTT. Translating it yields CASSFLTSGDTQYF. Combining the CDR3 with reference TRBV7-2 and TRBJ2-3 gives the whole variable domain GAGVSQSPSNKVTEKGKDVELRCDPISGHTALYWYRQSLGQGLEFLIYFQGNSAPDKSGLPSDRFSAERTGGSVSTLTIQRTQQEDSAVYLCASSFLTSGDTQYFGPGTRLTVL.

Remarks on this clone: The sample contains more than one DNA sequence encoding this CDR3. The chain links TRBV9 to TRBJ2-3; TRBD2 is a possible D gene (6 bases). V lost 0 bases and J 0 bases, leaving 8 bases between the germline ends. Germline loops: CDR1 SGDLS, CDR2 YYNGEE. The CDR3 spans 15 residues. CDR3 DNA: TGTGCCAGCAGCGTAGGGCGGGGCAGCACAGATACGCAGTATTTT. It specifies CASSVGRGSTDTQYF.

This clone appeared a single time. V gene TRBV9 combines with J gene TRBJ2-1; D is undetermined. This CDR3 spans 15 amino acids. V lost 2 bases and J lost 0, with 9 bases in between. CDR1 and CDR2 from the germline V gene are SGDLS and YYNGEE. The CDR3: CASSVDVLSYNEQFF. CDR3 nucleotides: TGTGCCAGCAGCGTGGACGTACTCTCCTACAATGAGCAGTTCTTC.

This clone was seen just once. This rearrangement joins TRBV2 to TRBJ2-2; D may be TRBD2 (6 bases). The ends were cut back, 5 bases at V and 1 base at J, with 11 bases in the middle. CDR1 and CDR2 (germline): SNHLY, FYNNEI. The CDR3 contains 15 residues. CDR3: CASSPLAKNTGELFF. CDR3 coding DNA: TGTGCCAGCAGTCCCCTAGCGAAGAACACCGGGGAGCTGTTTTTT.

CDR3 residues: CASSPWTGANEKLFF. In DNA form, the CDR3 reads TGTGCCAGCAGTCCCTGGACAGGGGCGAATGAAAAACTGTTTTTT. The gene calls are TRBV27 and TRBJ1-4; 9 bases map to TRBD1. J gave up 5 bases and V 5 bases, and 6 bases lay outside the gene matches. This CDR3 has 15 amino acids. Germline V gives CDR1 MNHEY, CDR2 SMNVEV (reference sequence).

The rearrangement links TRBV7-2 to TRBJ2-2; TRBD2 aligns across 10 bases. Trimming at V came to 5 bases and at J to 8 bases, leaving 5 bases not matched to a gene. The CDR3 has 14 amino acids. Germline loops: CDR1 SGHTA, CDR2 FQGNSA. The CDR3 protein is CASSPGTSVGELFF. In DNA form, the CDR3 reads TGTGCCAGCAGCCCGGGGACTAGCGTTGGGGAGCTGTTTTTT. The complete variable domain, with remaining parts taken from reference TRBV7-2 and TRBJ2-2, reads GAGVSQSPSNKVTEKGKDVELRCDPISGHTALYWYRQSLGQGLEFLIYFQGNSAPDKSGLPSDRFSAERTGGSVSTLTIQRTQQEDSAVYLCASSPGTSVGELFFGEGSRLTVL.

Written as DNA, the CDR3 is TGTGCCATCAGTGAGATTGGGAACACCGGGGAGCTGTTTTTT. It encodes CAISEIGNTGELFF. The chain carries TRBV10-3 and TRBJ2-2; D not certain. Germline V gene lookup returns CDR1 ENHRY and CDR2 SYGVKD. The CDR3 has 14 residues. V gave up 2 bases and J gave up 1 base, with 5 bases separating them.

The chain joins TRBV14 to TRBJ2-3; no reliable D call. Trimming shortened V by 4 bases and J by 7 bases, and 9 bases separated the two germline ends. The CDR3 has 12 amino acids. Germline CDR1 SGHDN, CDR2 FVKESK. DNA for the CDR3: TGTGCCAGCAGCCTAGTGCGACATACGCAGTATTTT. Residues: CASSLVRHTQYF.

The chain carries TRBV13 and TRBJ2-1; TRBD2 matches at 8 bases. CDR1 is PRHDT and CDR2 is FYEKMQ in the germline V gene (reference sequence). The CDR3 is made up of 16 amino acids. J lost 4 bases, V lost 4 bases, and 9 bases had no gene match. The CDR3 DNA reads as TGTGCCAGCAGCTCTCGGTACGGGAGGGGGTACAATGAGCAGTTCTTC. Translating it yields CASSSRYGRGYNEQFF.

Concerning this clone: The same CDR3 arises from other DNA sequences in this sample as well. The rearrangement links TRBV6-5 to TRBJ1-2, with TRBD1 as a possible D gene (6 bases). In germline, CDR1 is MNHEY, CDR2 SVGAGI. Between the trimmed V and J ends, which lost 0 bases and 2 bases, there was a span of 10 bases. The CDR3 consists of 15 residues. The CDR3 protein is CASSYSGGANYGYTF. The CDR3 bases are TGTGCCAGCAGTTACTCTGGGGGGGCGAACTATGGCTACACCTTC.

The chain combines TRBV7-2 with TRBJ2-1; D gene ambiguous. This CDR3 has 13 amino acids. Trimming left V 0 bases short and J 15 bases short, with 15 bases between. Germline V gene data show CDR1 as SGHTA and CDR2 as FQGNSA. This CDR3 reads CASSLASAGMRFF. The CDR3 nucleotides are TGTGCCAGCAGCTTAGCCTCGGCAGGCATGAGGTTCTTC.

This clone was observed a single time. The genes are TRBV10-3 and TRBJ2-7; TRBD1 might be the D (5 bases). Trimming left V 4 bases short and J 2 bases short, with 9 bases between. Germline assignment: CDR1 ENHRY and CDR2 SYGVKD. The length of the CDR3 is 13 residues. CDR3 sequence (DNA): TGTGCCATCAGTGGGCAGGGCCCCTACGAGCAGTACTTC. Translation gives CAISGQGPYEQYF.

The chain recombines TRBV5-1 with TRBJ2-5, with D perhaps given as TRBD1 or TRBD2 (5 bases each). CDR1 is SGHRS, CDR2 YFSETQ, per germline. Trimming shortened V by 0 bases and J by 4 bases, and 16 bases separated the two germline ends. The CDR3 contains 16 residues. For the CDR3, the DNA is TGCGCCAGCAGCTTGGACGGGGCCTCCCAGGGAGAGACCCAGTACTTC. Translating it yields CASSLDGASQGETQYF.

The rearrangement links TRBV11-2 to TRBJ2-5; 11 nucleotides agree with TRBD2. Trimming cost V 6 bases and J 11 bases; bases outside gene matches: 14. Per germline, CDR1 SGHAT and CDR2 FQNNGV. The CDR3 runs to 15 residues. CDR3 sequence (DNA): TGTGCCAGCAGACCGACTAGCGGGGCCTTGGGAGAGCAGTACTTC. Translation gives CASRPTSGALGEQYF.

CDR3 loop: CASSVMLRGSNQPQHF. Written as DNA, the CDR3 is TGTGCCAGCAGTGTTATGTTAAGGGGAAGCAATCAGCCCCAGCATTTT. This chain links TRBV28 with TRBJ1-5; D is perhaps TRBD1 (5 bases). V lost 5 bases and J lost 1, with 15 bases in between. This CDR3 contains 16 residues. Germline loops: CDR1 MDHEN, CDR2 SYDVKM.

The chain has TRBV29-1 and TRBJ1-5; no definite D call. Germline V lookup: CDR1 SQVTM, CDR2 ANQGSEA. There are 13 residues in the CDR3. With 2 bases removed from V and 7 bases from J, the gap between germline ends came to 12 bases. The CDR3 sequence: CSVELDPGQPQHF. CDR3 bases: TGCAGCGTTGAACTGGACCCCGGCCAGCCCCAGCATTTT.

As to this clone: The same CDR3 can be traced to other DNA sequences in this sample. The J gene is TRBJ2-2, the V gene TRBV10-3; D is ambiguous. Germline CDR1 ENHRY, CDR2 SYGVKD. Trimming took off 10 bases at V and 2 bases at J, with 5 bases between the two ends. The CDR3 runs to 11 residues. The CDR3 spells CATRNTGELFF. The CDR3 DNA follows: TGTGCCACCAGAAACACCGGGGAGCTGTTTTTT.